A selection of T cell receptor beta chains follows, all from one sample in a study of shared clonotypes between healthy human individuals. TCRdb's copy holds only in-frame clones and misses some; the assay was immunoSEQ multiplex PCR. The data show a few million clones, with approximately 93% seen just once and around 0.4% held by the top ten. The specimen was naive CD4+ T cells from PBMCs. The receptors come from a man between 18 and 29 years old in good health. Some clones in this sample may be carry-over from other donors' samples. CDR3s include the opening cysteine and the closing phenylalanine or tryptophan. The order of the fields is J gene, D gene, clone size, V gene, CDR3 DNA, CDR3 protein. D genes are given only for firm matches. Rows give clone size only sometimes, using once, few, many, or a class for an expanded clone.

TRBJ2-5 TRBD2 - TRBV30 TGTGCCTGGTCCTTAGCGGGACTTCAAGAGACCCAGTACTTC CAWSLAGLQETQYF
TRBJ1-3 TRBD1 - TRBV4-1 TGCGCCAGCAGCCGCCAGGGGGCGTCTGGAAACACCATATATTTT CASSRQGASGNTIYF
TRBJ1-2 - - TRBV9 TGTGCCAGCAGCGTATACCCCGAGGGGACGCGGTACACCTTC CASSVYPEGTRYTF
TRBJ1-1 - - TRBV19 TGTGCCAGTAGTATTGGGTACGGGACAAGAATGAACACTGAAGCTTTCTTT CASSIGYGTRMNTEAFF
TRBJ1-2 - once TRBV29-1 TGCAGCGTTGGCCCGGATGGGGGGTTCTATGGCTACACCTTC CSVGPDGGFYGYTF
TRBJ1-1 - - TRBV21-1 TGTGCCAGCAGCGACGACAGACTTGAAGCTTTCTTT CASSDDRLEAFF
TRBJ2-7 TRBD1 - TRBV6-6 TGTGCCAGCATCTCTGAACCGGGACAGGGGGTTTACGAGCAGTACTTC CASISEPGQGVYEQYF
TRBJ2-7 - - TRBV14 TGTGCCAGCAGCCGCTTTGTGCGGGGAGCGGTGCAGTACTTC CASSRFVRGAVQYF
TRBJ1-2 TRBD1 - TRBV7-3 TGTGCCAGCAGCTTACTGGGACAGGGGGGAGGACATGGCTACACCTTC CASSLLGQGGGHGYTF
TRBJ2-1 - - TRBV18 TGTGCCAGCTCCCCAGGGTCCCTATCCTACAATGAGCAGTTCTTC CASSPGSLSYNEQFF
TRBJ2-2 - - TRBV2 TGTGCCAGCAGTGAAGCTGACACCGGGGAGCTGTTTTTT CASSEADTGELFF
TRBJ1-2 TRBD1 once TRBV4-2 TGTGCCAGCAGCCCAGGGGGTCAGACTGGCCATGGCTACACCTTC CASSPGGQTGHGYTF
TRBJ1-5 - few TRBV18 TGTGCCAGCTCACCTTACACGGGAAATCATCCCCAGCATTTT CASSPYTGNHPQHF
TRBJ1-5 - - TRBV2 TGTGCCAGTAAACCGGGGCCAAATCAGCCCCAGCATTTT CASKPGPNQPQHF
TRBJ2-7 - - TRBV5-5 TGTGCCAGCAGCTTGGGACCTGGGGGGCCCGGAGAGTACTTC CASSLGPGGPGEYF
TRBJ2-7 TRBD2 - TRBV2 TGTGCCGGTACAAGGACTAGCGACCTCTCCTACGAGCAGTACTTC CAGTRTSDLSYEQYF
TRBJ2-5 - - TRBV6-6 TGTGCCAGCAGGCGGCAAGAGACCCAGTACTTC CASRRQETQYF
TRBJ2-3 TRBD2 - TRBV4-3 TGCGCCAGCAGCCAAGATCCGGGGAGCGGGAGGGCAGATACGCAGTATTTT CASSQDPGSGRADTQYF
TRBJ2-2 TRBD2 - TRBV10-3 TGTGCCATCAGTGTGGGGACTAGCCCCCCCGGGGAGCTGTTTTTT CAISVGTSPPGELFF
TRBJ2-2 - - TRBV6-5 TGTGCCAGCACGTACAGTGGAAAGACCGGGGAGCTGTTTTTT CASTYSGKTGELFF
TRBJ2-3 TRBD2 - TRBV7-9 TGTGCCAGCAGCGACGGACTAGCGGGAGTTGGGGATACGCAGTATTTT CASSDGLAGVGDTQYF
TRBJ2-2 - once TRBV7-2 TGTGCCAGCAGCTTAGAGGGAGGATTACAGGGTCGGGAACTGTTTTTT CASSLEGGLQGRELFF
TRBJ2-1 TRBD2 - TRBV10-2 TGCGCCAGCAGGGACAGCGGGAGAGCAGGCAATGAGCAGTTCTTC CASRDSGRAGNEQFF
TRBJ1-5 - - TRBV11-2 TGTGCCAGCAGCATCGCACCCGGCAATCAGCCCCAGCATTTT CASSIAPGNQPQHF
TRBJ2-1 - - TRBV19 TGTGCCAGTAGTATGGGCGGGACTGCCTACAATGAGCAGTTCTTC CASSMGGTAYNEQFF
TRBJ2-7 TRBD1 once TRBV2 TGTGCCAGCAGTAGACAGGGGGTGTCCTACGAGCAGTACTTC CASSRQGVSYEQYF
TRBJ1-1 TRBD1 - TRBV4-2 TGTGCCAGCAGCCAAACCAGGGGGGAGACTGAAGCTTTCTTT CASSQTRGETEAFF
TRBJ2-5 TRBD2 - TRBV7-6 TGTGCCAGCAGCTCCCAGCGGGAGGCGGCCCAGTACTTC CASSSQREAAQYF
TRBJ1-5 - - TRBV28 TGTGCCAGCAGTCACAGGGCCCCTATGTATAGCAATCAGCCCCAGCATTTT CASSHRAPMYSNQPQHF
TRBJ1-1 - - TRBV29-1 TGCAGCGTTGCTTTCAGGGGCCGAACGATGAACACTGAAGCTTTCTTT CSVAFRGRTMNTEAFF
TRBJ2-7 TRBD1 - TRBV15 TGTGCCACCAGCATTTCCAGGACAGGGGGCTACGAGCAGTACTTC CATSISRTGGYEQYF
TRBJ2-5 - - TRBV9 TGTGCCAGCACCCCGAACGGGACCCCGGGGGAGACCCAGTACTTC CASTPNGTPGETQYF
TRBJ2-2 TRBD2 - TRBV4-2 TGTGCCAGCAGCCAAGATTCAGCGGGGGGTCACACCGGGGAGCTGTTTTTT CASSQDSAGGHTGELFF
TRBJ2-2 - - TRBV7-2 TGTGCCAGCAGACCGCCGGGCCCCCGGACCGGGGAGCTGTTTTTT CASRPPGPRTGELFF
TRBJ2-5 - - TRBV5-1 TGCGCCAGCAGCTTGTTCCAGTTTATGGAGACCCAGTACTTC CASSLFQFMETQYF
TRBJ2-7 - - TRBV5-1 TGCGCCAGCAGCCTTCCGAGTTTCGAGCAGTACTTC CASSLPSFEQYF
TRBJ2-1 - once TRBV30 TGTGCCTGGAGTGTACACCCGAACAATGAGCAGTTCTTC CAWSVHPNNEQFF
TRBJ2-2 - - TRBV18 TGTGCCAGCGACATGAGCATAGCGAACACCGGGGAGCTGTTTTTT CASDMSIANTGELFF
TRBJ2-1 - - TRBV5-8 TGTGCCAGCAGCTCTTACAATGAGCAGTTCTTC CASSSYNEQFF
TRBJ1-1 - - TRBV7-8 TGTGCCAGCAGCCTACTGGGCCAGATCACTGAAGCTTTCTTT CASSLLGQITEAFF
TRBJ2-3 - - TRBV19 TGTGCCAGTAGTATAAAGGGGCAGGGCCCCGCAGATACGCAGTATTTT CASSIKGQGPADTQYF
TRBJ1-4 - - TRBV28 TGTGCCAGCAGTTCCCCCTTCGAGGCACGTGAAAAACTGTTTTTT CASSSPFEAREKLFF
TRBJ2-1 - - TRBV7-3 TGTGCCAGCAGCCCCCCTGGGCAGAACAATGAGCAGTTCTTC CASSPPGQNNEQFF
TRBJ1-2 - - TRBV7-2 TGTGCCAGCAGCCCCCAGGGGCCAGGGAACTATGGCTACACCTTC CASSPQGPGNYGYTF
TRBJ1-4 TRBD1 - TRBV18 TGTGCCAGCTCACCCATCCGGACAGGTGAAAAACTGTTTTTT CASSPIRTGEKLFF
TRBJ1-1 - once TRBV5-1 TGCGCCAGCAGCACCGGACAGCCGAACACTGAAGCTTTCTTT CASSTGQPNTEAFF
TRBJ2-5 - - TRBV7-2 TGTGCCAGCAGCCCGGTCCAAGAGACCCAGTACTTC CASSPVQETQYF
TRBJ2-2 - - TRBV19 TGTGCCAGTAGTATAATGAGACCGGGGGACGGGGAGCTGTTTTTT CASSIMRPGDGELFF
TRBJ1-5 TRBD1 - TRBV19 TGTGCCAGTAGTGAGACAGGGGATCAGCCCCAGCATTTT CASSETGDQPQHF
TRBJ2-3 TRBD1 - TRBV29-1 TGCAGCGTTGAAGATAGGGACAGAGACTATACGCAGTATTTT CSVEDRDRDYTQYF
TRBJ2-1 - - TRBV4-3 TGCGCCAGCAGCCAAGATCGGGGTGACGAGCAGTTCTTC CASSQDRGDEQFF
TRBJ2-5 - - TRBV5-1 TGCGCCAGCAGTACCGGGAGCCACCAAGAGACCCAGTACTTC CASSTGSHQETQYF
TRBJ2-1 TRBD2 - TRBV6-5 TGTGCCAGCAGCTGGACTAGCTCTTACAATGAGCAGTTCTTC CASSWTSSYNEQFF
TRBJ1-3 TRBD1 - TRBV19 TGTGCCAGTAGTGTGGTATTCCCGGGACAGAACGGAAACACCATATATTTT CASSVVFPGQNGNTIYF
TRBJ2-7 TRBD1 - TRBV28 TGTGCCAGCAGCCCGGACAGGGGATCCTACGAGCAGTACTTC CASSPDRGSYEQYF
TRBJ2-7 TRBD2 - TRBV4-1 TGCGCCAGCAGCCCGCCGACTAGCGGGAGGGGCGAGCAGTACTTC CASSPPTSGRGEQYF
TRBJ2-3 - - TRBV7-9 TGTGCCAGCAGCGCTTACATGGCAGATACGCAGTATTTT CASSAYMADTQYF
TRBJ1-3 - - TRBV7-9 TGTGCCAGCAGCCCCGAGTATAGTGGGATGCGTTCTGGAAACACCATATATTTT CASSPEYSGMRSGNTIYF
TRBJ1-4 - - TRBV28 TGTGCCAGCAGTCCCCCGTCAAGCGGCTCCGAAAAACTGTTTTTT CASSPPSSGSEKLFF